This TCR beta chain was captured in a study of lymphopenia after photon versus proton radiotherapy. Study-level results: Survival link was tested only in deceased patients; proton benefit remains a possibility. After the lymphocyte nadir, photon-treated repertoires showed oligoclonal expansion, especially of CD8+ Temra cells.

As to this clone: Antigen unknown.

Data came from immunoSEQ multiplex PCR; TCRdb stores just in-frame clones and leaves some out. The sample has tens of thousands of clones; approximately 87% are singletons. The specimen was peripheral blood, collected from a patient treated with proton-based radiotherapy. The sequence derives from a woman aged 55-70 years with cholangiocarcinoma. Some clones in this sample may be carry-over from other donors' samples.

The DNA of the CDR3 is TGTGCCAGCAGCCTTGCGGGCGGGTCTGGGGCCAACGTCCTGACTTTC. As protein: CASSLAGGSGANVLTF. This sequence joins TRBV7-2 and TRBJ2-6; weak D call: TRBD2 (5 bases). The CDR3 loop spans 16 amino acids. The V end was cut by 5 bases, the J end by 1 base, with 12 bases between. Germline V gives CDR1 SGHTA, CDR2 FQGNSA.